This T cell receptor beta chain emerged from a study of shared clonotypes between healthy human individuals. Overall study context: The composition of the donors was two women and a few men aged 18 to 49.

Naivety among CD8 cells was defined by CD45RO negativity and positive CCR7 selection, thereby excluding terminally differentiated effector memory CD45RA+ cells. Donors comprised healthy HIV-negative adults lacking recent acute infections or vaccinations. The V and J ends lost 1 base and 8 bases, in that order; junction bases with no gene match: 4. CDR3 length: 13 residues. Germline V gives CDR1 SGDLS, CDR2 YYNGEE. Here immunoSEQ multiplex PCR was the method, and the copy in TCRdb shows in-frame clones only, minus some. The sample lists hundreds of thousands of clones; around 96% were seen once. Notes on this clone: The antigen is not known.

Study conclusions and caveats: Generation probabilities of non-shared clonotypes were lower (relative to those shared by all four donors).

This clonotype was obtained from a woman in her 30s in good health. The sample comprised naive CD8+ T cells sorted from blood. V and J are TRBV9 and TRBJ1-2; the match to TRBD1 covers 8 bases. CDR3 protein: CASSVRTGLGYTF. In DNA, the CDR3 is TGTGCCAGCAGCGTAAGGACAGGGTTGGGCTACACCTTC.